Listed below are T cell receptor beta chains from one sample, sequenced in a study of glioma-infiltrating T cells after dendritic cell vaccination. Clones were sequenced by immunoSEQ multiplex PCR, and TCRdb holds only the in-frame ones, with some missing. The sample yields approximately 92,000 clones, 65% to 85% seen once. The sequencing here drew on blood, taken after dendritic cell vaccination. The receptors were sampled from a human donor with glioblastoma. The CDR3 runs from the conserved cysteine through the conserved F or W. A D gene is named only where the DNA matches it firmly. Some rows have no size entry. The others give once, few or many, or a class for an expanded clone.

d_gene: TRBD2; j_gene: TRBJ2-7; abundance: -; v_gene: TRBV5-6; CDR3aa: CASSLRRGRYEQYF; CDR3nt: TGTGCCAGCAGCTTGCGGCGCGGGAGGTACGAGCAGTACTTC
d_gene: -; j_gene: TRBJ2-3; abundance: -; v_gene: TRBV25-1; CDR3aa: CASSVRLGRGTEADTQYF; CDR3nt: TGTGCCAGCAGTGTTCGCCTAGGCCGGGGGACCGAAGCAGATACGCAGTATTTT
d_gene: -; j_gene: TRBJ2-3; abundance: once; v_gene: TRBV5-1; CDR3aa: CASSPNAGTDTQYF; CDR3nt: TGCGCCAGCAGCCCTAACGCCGGGACAGATACGCAGTATTTT
d_gene: TRBD2; j_gene: TRBJ2-1; abundance: -; v_gene: TRBV2; CDR3aa: CASSTSGGRNEQFF; CDR3nt: TGTGCCAGCAGTACTAGCGGGGGGAGGAATGAGCAGTTCTTC
d_gene: -; j_gene: TRBJ1-1; abundance: -; v_gene: TRBV19; CDR3aa: CASISFNTEAFF; CDR3nt: TGTGCCAGTATTTCGTTTAACACTGAAGCTTTCTTT
d_gene: TRBD2; j_gene: TRBJ2-1; abundance: -; v_gene: TRBV4-2; CDR3aa: CASSQGLAGGWDEQFF; CDR3nt: TGTGCCAGCAGCCAAGGGCTAGCGGGAGGGTGGGATGAGCAGTTCTTC
d_gene: TRBD2; j_gene: TRBJ2-1; abundance: -; v_gene: TRBV6-5; CDR3aa: CASSYGRGGQDEQFF; CDR3nt: TGTGCCAGCAGTTACGGGCGGGGGGGCCAGGATGAGCAGTTCTTC
d_gene: TRBD2; j_gene: TRBJ2-5; abundance: -; v_gene: TRBV27; CDR3aa: CASSLFTSGSTETQYF; CDR3nt: TGTGCCAGCAGTTTATTCACTAGCGGGAGTACCGAGACCCAGTACTTC
d_gene: -; j_gene: TRBJ2-7; abundance: -; v_gene: TRBV5-4; CDR3aa: CASSLGGGGSYEQYF; CDR3nt: TGTGCCAGCAGCTTGGGAGGGGGGGGCTCCTACGAGCAGTACTTC
d_gene: TRBD2; j_gene: TRBJ2-7; abundance: -; v_gene: TRBV28; CDR3aa: CASSFSSGTFYEQYF; CDR3nt: TGTGCCAGCAGTTTTTCTAGCGGGACCTTCTACGAGCAGTACTTC
d_gene: -; j_gene: TRBJ2-7; abundance: -; v_gene: TRBV7-9; CDR3aa: CASVGGYEQYF; CDR3nt: TGTGCCAGCGTAGGGGGCTACGAGCAGTACTTC
d_gene: TRBD1; j_gene: TRBJ2-3; abundance: few; v_gene: TRBV5-4; CDR3aa: CASSRTGGGRDTQYF; CDR3nt: TGTGCCAGCAGCAGGACAGGGGGGGGTAGAGATACGCAGTATTTT
d_gene: -; j_gene: TRBJ2-1; abundance: -; v_gene: TRBV7-2; CDR3aa: CASSFSGGHNEQFF; CDR3nt: TGTGCCAGCAGCTTTAGCGGAGGGCACAATGAGCAGTTCTTC
d_gene: -; j_gene: TRBJ1-2; abundance: few; v_gene: TRBV5-5; CDR3aa: CASSWPGALGYGYTF; CDR3nt: TGTGCCAGCAGCTGGCCAGGGGCACTTGGCTATGGCTACACCTTC
d_gene: TRBD1; j_gene: TRBJ2-7; abundance: few; v_gene: TRBV4-2; CDR3aa: CASSPGAGQGRNEQYF; CDR3nt: TGTGCCAGCAGCCCTGGGGCGGGACAGGGGAGGAACGAGCAGTACTTC
d_gene: TRBD2; j_gene: TRBJ2-3; abundance: -; v_gene: TRBV5-4; CDR3aa: CASSSMSGGDTQYF; CDR3nt: TGTGCCAGCAGCTCAATGAGCGGGGGAGATACGCAGTATTTT
d_gene: -; j_gene: TRBJ2-7; abundance: -; v_gene: TRBV28; CDR3aa: CASTEGNTYEQYF; CDR3nt: TGTGCCAGCACGGAGGGAAACACCTACGAGCAGTACTTC
d_gene: -; j_gene: TRBJ2-2; abundance: few; v_gene: TRBV2; CDR3aa: CASSAGAPTGELFF; CDR3nt: TGTGCCAGCAGCGCAGGGGCGCCCACCGGGGAGCTGTTTTTT
d_gene: -; j_gene: TRBJ1-1; abundance: -; v_gene: TRBV2; CDR3aa: CAINSNWNTEAFF; CDR3nt: TGTGCCATCAATAGTAACTGGAACACTGAAGCTTTCTTT
d_gene: -; j_gene: TRBJ2-1; abundance: -; v_gene: TRBV6-5; CDR3aa: CASSYIGEQFF; CDR3nt: TGTGCCAGCAGTTACATCGGTGAGCAGTTCTTC
d_gene: TRBD1; j_gene: TRBJ1-2; abundance: -; v_gene: TRBV25-1; CDR3aa: CASSGTRDRDYYGYTF; CDR3nt: TGTGCCAGCAGTGGCACCCGGGACAGGGACTACTATGGCTACACCTTC
d_gene: TRBD1; j_gene: TRBJ2-3; abundance: -; v_gene: TRBV28; CDR3aa: CASSKERQGIRTDTQYF; CDR3nt: TGTGCCAGCAGTAAAGAAAGACAGGGCATTAGGACAGATACGCAGTATTTT
d_gene: TRBD2; j_gene: TRBJ2-3; abundance: -; v_gene: TRBV5-4; CDR3aa: CASSLAAGRGGQDTQYF; CDR3nt: TGTGCCAGCAGCTTGGCCGCTGGGCGGGGGGGCCAAGATACGCAGTATTTT
d_gene: TRBD1; j_gene: TRBJ1-2; abundance: -; v_gene: TRBV4-1; CDR3aa: CASSQDRQGAQADGYTF; CDR3nt: TGCGCCAGCAGCCAAGATAGGCAGGGGGCGCAGGCAGATGGCTACACCTTC
d_gene: TRBD1; j_gene: TRBJ1-4; abundance: -; v_gene: TRBV5-1; CDR3aa: CASSFGTGYNEKLFF; CDR3nt: TGCGCCAGCAGCTTTGGGACAGGGTATAATGAAAAACTGTTTTTT
d_gene: TRBD1; j_gene: TRBJ2-7; abundance: -; v_gene: TRBV10-2; CDR3aa: CASSKQGAHEQYF; CDR3nt: TGCGCCAGCAGTAAACAGGGGGCCCACGAGCAGTACTTC
d_gene: TRBD1; j_gene: TRBJ2-2; abundance: -; v_gene: TRBV19; CDR3aa: CASKVTGTGGPTGELFF; CDR3nt: TGTGCCAGTAAGGTCACCGGGACAGGGGGCCCGACCGGGGAGCTGTTTTTT
d_gene: TRBD1; j_gene: TRBJ2-2; abundance: few; v_gene: TRBV19; CDR3aa: CASSLLVSGTGGVGELFF; CDR3nt: TGTGCCAGTAGCCTACTGGTTTCCGGGACAGGGGGGGTCGGGGAGCTGTTTTTT
d_gene: -; j_gene: TRBJ1-2; abundance: -; v_gene: TRBV28; CDR3aa: CASSSDGGLDYGYTF; CDR3nt: TGTGCCAGCAGTTCGGACGGGGGGCTAGACTATGGCTACACCTTC
d_gene: -; j_gene: TRBJ1-1; abundance: -; v_gene: TRBV12-5; CDR3aa: CASGLVPKGELGTEAFF; CDR3nt: TGTGCTAGTGGTTTGGTACCGAAGGGGGAGTTGGGCACTGAAGCTTTCTTT
d_gene: TRBD1; j_gene: TRBJ2-7; abundance: -; v_gene: TRBV9; CDR3aa: CASSVVGDSENYEQYF; CDR3nt: TGTGCCAGCAGCGTAGTAGGGGACAGTGAAAACTACGAGCAGTACTTC
d_gene: -; j_gene: TRBJ1-4; abundance: once; v_gene: TRBV18; CDR3aa: CASSPAPPRPGGNEKLFF; CDR3nt: TGTGCCAGCTCACCCGCTCCCCCTCGGCCAGGAGGGAATGAAAAACTGTTTTTT
d_gene: TRBD2; j_gene: TRBJ2-7; abundance: -; v_gene: TRBV19; CDR3aa: CASSIDPFGTSGSYEQYF; CDR3nt: TGTGCCAGTAGTATAGACCCTTTCGGGACTAGCGGATCCTACGAGCAGTACTTC
d_gene: -; j_gene: TRBJ1-6; abundance: -; v_gene: TRBV6-1; CDR3aa: CASSAGRGTNSPLHF; CDR3nt: TGTGCCAGCAGTGCAGGCAGGGGAACTAATTCACCCCTCCACTTT
d_gene: -; j_gene: TRBJ2-3; abundance: -; v_gene: TRBV5-1; CDR3aa: CASSSARDSQRTDTQYF; CDR3nt: TGCGCCAGCAGCTCCGCCCGGGACTCCCAGAGGACAGATACGCAGTATTTT
d_gene: TRBD2; j_gene: TRBJ2-7; abundance: -; v_gene: TRBV7-9; CDR3aa: CASSFGLAGVIYEQYF; CDR3nt: TGTGCCAGCAGCTTTGGACTAGCGGGGGTCATCTACGAGCAGTACTTC
d_gene: -; j_gene: TRBJ1-1; abundance: few; v_gene: TRBV7-9; CDR3aa: CASSLESAEAFF; CDR3nt: TGTGCCAGCAGCTTAGAGTCGGCTGAAGCTTTCTTT
d_gene: TRBD1; j_gene: TRBJ2-1; abundance: -; v_gene: TRBV9; CDR3aa: CASSVGQGAPNEQFF; CDR3nt: TGTGCCAGCAGCGTGGGACAGGGGGCGCCCAATGAGCAGTTCTTC
d_gene: -; j_gene: TRBJ1-2; abundance: few; v_gene: TRBV19; CDR3aa: CATSPRTAVNYGYTF; CDR3nt: TGTGCCACCTCTCCTCGGACAGCCGTTAACTATGGCTACACCTTC
d_gene: -; j_gene: TRBJ1-4; abundance: -; v_gene: TRBV18; CDR3aa: CASSPSQVFEKLFF; CDR3nt: TGTGCCAGCTCACCAAGCCAGGTCTTTGAAAAACTGTTTTTT
d_gene: -; j_gene: TRBJ2-7; abundance: -; v_gene: TRBV6-6; CDR3aa: CASTPAGETYEQYF; CDR3nt: TGTGCCAGCACCCCGGCAGGGGAGACCTACGAGCAGTACTTC
d_gene: TRBD1; j_gene: TRBJ1-2; abundance: -; v_gene: TRBV6-5; CDR3aa: CASSSGQGSSGYTF; CDR3nt: TGTGCCAGCAGCTCGGGACAGGGAAGTAGTGGCTACACCTTC